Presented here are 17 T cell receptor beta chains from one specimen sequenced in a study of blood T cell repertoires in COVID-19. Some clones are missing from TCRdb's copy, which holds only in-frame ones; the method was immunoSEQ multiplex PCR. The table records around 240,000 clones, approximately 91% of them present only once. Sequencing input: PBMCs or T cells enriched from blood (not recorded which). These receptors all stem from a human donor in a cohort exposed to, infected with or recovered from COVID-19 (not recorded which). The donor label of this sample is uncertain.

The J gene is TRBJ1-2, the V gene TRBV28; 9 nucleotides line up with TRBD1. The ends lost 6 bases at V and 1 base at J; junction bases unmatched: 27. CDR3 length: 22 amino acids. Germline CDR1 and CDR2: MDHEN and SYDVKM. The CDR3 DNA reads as TGTGCCAGCAGCCGTGGGTACGGTGGGGACAGGGTCGAAGAAAGGTTTAACTATGGCTACACCTTC. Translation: CASSRGYGGDRVEERFNYGYTF.

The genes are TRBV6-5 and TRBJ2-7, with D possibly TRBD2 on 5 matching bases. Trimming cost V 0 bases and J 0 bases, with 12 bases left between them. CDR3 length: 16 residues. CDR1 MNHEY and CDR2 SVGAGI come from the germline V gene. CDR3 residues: CASSYSLGSDSYEQYF. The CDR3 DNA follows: TGTGCCAGCAGTTACTCACTAGGGTCCGACTCCTACGAGCAGTACTTC.

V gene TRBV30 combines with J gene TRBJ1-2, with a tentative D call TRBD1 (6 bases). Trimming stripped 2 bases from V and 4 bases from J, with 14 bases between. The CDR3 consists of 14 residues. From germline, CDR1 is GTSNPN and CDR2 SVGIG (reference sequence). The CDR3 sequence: CAWSPGGRTYGYTF. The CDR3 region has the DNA TGTGCCTGGAGTCCGGGGGGGCGCACCTATGGCTACACCTTC. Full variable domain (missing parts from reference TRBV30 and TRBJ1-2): SQTIHQWPATLVQPVGSPLSLECTVEGTSNPNLYWYRQAAGRGLQLLFYSVGIGQISSEVPQNLSASRPQDRQFILSSKKLLLSDSGFYLCAWSPGGRTYGYTFGSGTRLTVV.

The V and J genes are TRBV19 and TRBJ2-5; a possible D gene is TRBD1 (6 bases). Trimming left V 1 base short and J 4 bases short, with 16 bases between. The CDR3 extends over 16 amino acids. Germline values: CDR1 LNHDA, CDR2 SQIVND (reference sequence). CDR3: CASSIGVRGGVETQYF. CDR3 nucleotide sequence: TGTGCCAGTAGTATAGGCGTCAGGGGTGGAGTAGAGACCCAGTACTTC. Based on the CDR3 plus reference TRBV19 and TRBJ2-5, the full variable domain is DGGITQSPKYLFRKEGQNVTLSCEQNLNHDAMYWYRQDPGQGLRLIYYSQIVNDFQKGDIAEGYSVSREKKESFPLTVTSAQKNPTAFYLCASSIGVRGGVETQYFGPGTRLLVL.

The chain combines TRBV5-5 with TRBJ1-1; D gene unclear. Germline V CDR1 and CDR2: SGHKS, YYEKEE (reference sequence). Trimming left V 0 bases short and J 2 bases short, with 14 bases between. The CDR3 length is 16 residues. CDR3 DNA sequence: TGTGCCAGCAGCTTGGGATACTCCGGGAGAAACACTGAAGCTTTCTTT. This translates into CASSLGYSGRNTEAFF.

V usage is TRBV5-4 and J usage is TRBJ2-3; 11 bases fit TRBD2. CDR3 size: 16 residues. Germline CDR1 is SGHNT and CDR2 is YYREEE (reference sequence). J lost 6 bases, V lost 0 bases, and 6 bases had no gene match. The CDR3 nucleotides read TGTGCCAGCAGCTTGGACGGGCTAGCGGGGGGCGATACGCAGTATTTT. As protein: CASSLDGLAGGDTQYF.

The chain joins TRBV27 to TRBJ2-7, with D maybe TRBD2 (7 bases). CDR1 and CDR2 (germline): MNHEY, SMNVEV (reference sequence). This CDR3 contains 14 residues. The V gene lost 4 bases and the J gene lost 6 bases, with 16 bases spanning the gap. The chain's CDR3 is CASSYQGRGGEQYF. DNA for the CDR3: TGTGCCAGCAGTTATCAGGGGCGCGGGGGCGAGCAGTACTTC.

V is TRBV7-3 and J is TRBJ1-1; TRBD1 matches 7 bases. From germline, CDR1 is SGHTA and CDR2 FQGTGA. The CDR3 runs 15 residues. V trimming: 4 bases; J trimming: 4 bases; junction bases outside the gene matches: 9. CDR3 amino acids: CASSSSDRVGTEAFF. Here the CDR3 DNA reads TGTGCCAGCAGCTCCAGCGACAGGGTGGGCACTGAAGCTTTCTTT.

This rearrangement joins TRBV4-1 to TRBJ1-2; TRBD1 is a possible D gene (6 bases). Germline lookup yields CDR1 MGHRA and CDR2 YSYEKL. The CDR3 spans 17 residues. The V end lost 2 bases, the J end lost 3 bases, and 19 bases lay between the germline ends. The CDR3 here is CASSQFSRGKHDYGYTF. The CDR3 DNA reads TGCGCCAGCAGCCAATTCAGCAGGGGAAAACATGACTATGGCTACACCTTC.

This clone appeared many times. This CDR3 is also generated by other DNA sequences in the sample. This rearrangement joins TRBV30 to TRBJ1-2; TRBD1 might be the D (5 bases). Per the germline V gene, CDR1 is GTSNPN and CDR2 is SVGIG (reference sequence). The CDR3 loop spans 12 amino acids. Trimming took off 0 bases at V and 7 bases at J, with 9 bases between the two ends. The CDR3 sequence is CAWSVSRGGYTF. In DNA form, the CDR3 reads TGTGCCTGGAGTGTTTCAAGGGGTGGCTACACCTTC.

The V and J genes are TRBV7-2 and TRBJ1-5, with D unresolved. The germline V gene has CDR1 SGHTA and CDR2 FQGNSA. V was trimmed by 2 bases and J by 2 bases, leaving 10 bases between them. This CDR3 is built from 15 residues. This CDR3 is CASSLTAPGNQPQHF. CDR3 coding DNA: TGTGCCAGCAGCTTAACTGCCCCCGGCAATCAGCCCCAGCATTTT. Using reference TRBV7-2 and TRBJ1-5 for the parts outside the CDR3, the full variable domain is GAGVSQSPSNKVTEKGKDVELRCDPISGHTALYWYRQSLGQGLEFLIYFQGNSAPDKSGLPSDRFSAERTGGSVSTLTIQRTQQEDSAVYLCASSLTAPGNQPQHFGDGTRLSIL.

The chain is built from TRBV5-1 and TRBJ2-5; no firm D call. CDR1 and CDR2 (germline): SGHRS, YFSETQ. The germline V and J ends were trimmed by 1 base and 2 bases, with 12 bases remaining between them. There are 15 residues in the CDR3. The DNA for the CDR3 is TGCGCCAGCAGCTTGTTTTCAGTACTACAAGAGACCCAGTACTTC. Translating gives CASSLFSVLQETQYF.

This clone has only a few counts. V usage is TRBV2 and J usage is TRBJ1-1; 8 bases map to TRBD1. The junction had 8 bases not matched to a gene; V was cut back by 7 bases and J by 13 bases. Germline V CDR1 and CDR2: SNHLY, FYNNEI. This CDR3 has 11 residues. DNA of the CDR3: TGTGCCAGCAATGCAGGGGGCTCCGGTTTCTTT. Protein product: CASNAGGSGFF.

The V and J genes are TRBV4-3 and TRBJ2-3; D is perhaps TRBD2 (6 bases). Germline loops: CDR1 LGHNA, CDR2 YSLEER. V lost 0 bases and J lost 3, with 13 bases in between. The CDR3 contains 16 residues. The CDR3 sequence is CASSQDSGDGTDTQYF. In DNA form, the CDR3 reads TGCGCCAGCAGCCAAGACTCGGGGGATGGGACAGATACGCAGTATTTT.

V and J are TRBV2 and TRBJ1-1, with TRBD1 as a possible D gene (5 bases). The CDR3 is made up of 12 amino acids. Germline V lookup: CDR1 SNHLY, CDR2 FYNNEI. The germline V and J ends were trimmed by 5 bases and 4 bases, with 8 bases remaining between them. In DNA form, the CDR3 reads TGTGCCAGCAGTAGGGGAGGCACTGAAGCTTTCTTT. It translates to CASSRGGTEAFF.

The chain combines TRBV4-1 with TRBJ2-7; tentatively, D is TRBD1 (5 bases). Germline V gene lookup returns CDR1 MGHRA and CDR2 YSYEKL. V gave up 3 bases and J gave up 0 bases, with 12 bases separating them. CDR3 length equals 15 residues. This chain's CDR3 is CASSHTSDSSYEQYF. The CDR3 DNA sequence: TGCGCCAGCAGCCACACCAGCGACAGCTCCTACGAGCAGTACTTC.

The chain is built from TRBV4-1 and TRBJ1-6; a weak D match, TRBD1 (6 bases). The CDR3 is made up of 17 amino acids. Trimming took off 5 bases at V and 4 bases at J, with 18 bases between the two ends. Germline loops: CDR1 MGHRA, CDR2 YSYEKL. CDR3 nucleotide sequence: TGCGCCAGCAGCGGCGGGGGCCAATCGGGATATAATTCACCCCTCCACTTT. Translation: CASSGGGQSGYNSPLHF.